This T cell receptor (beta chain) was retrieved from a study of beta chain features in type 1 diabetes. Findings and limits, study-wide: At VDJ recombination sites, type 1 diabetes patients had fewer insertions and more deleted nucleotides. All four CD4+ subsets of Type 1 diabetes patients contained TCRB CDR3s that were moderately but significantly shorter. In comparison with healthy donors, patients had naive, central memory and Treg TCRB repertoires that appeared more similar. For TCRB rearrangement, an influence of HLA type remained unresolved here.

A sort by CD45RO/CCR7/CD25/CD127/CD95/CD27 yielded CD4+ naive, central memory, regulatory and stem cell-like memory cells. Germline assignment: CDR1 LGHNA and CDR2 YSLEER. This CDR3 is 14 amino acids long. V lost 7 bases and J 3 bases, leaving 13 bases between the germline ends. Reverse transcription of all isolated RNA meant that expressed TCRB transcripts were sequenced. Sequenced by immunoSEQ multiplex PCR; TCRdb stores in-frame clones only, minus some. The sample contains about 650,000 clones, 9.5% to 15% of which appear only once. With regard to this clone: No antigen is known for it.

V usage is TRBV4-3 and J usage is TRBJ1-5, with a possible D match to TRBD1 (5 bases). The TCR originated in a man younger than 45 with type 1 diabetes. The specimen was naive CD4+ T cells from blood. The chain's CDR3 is CASILEGLNQPQHF. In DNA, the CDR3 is TGCGCCAGCATCTTAGAGGGACTCAATCAGCCCCAGCATTTT.